This passage covers 14 T cell receptor beta chains from one sample sequenced in a study of T cells after yellow fever vaccination. TCRdb redid the calling of the 5' RACE reads with MiXCR, one entry per CDR3 protein. This table holds 96,000 or so distinct CDR3 sequences, almost 9% found once. This specimen was CD8+ T cells not binding an NS4B(214-222) dextramer, sorted from PBMCs, taken around 14 days after the first yellow fever vaccination. These TCRs come from a man aged 18 to 35 who received the YFV17D yellow fever vaccine.

This clonotype was counted a few times. Written as DNA, the CDR3 is TGTGCCAGCAGGCCCTCATCCATCGGAGGCTACACCTTC. Encoded protein: CASRPSSIGGYTF. The chain carries TRBV6-1 and TRBJ1-2; D ambiguous. The germline gives CDR1 MNHNS, CDR2 SASEGT. The CDR3 has 13 amino acids. V dropped 6 bases and J dropped 8 bases, with 16 bases sitting between them.

This clonotype has only a few counts. This chain links TRBV4-1 with TRBJ2-7; 9 bases are shared with TRBD1. The V and J ends lost 2 bases and 6 bases, in that order; junction bases with no gene match: 5. CDR3 size: 14 residues. Per germline, CDR1 MGHRA and CDR2 YSYEKL. As DNA, the CDR3 is TGCGCCAGCAGCCAAACTCTGACAGGGGGCGAGCAGTACGTC. The encoded protein is CASSQTLTGGEQYV.

The rearrangement joins TRBV7-2 to TRBJ2-7, with TRBD2 matching over 8 bases. V shed 0 bases and J 5 bases; nucleotides not matched to a gene: 9. Germline V gene lookup returns CDR1 SGHTA and CDR2 FQGNSA. The CDR3 totals 16 residues. The CDR3 protein is CASSLAYRGGPDEQYF. The DNA of the CDR3 is TGTGCCAGCAGCTTAGCATACCGGGGGGGCCCCGACGAGCAGTACTTC.

The chain has TRBV7-2 and TRBJ2-5, with D tentatively TRBD1 (5 bases). Germline assignment: CDR1 SGHTA and CDR2 FQGNSA. V was cut by 4 bases and J by 4 bases, with 16 bases left in between. The CDR3 loop spans 15 amino acids. CDR3 bases: TGTGCCAGCAGCTCCGGCGGCAGGGTGAGAGAGACCCAGTACTTC. It encodes CASSSGGRVRETQYF.

This clonotype was observed a few times. V is TRBV9 and J is TRBJ2-5, with a weak D call TRBD1 (6 bases). Germline CDR1 reads SGDLS; CDR2 reads YYNGEE. V was trimmed by 4 bases and J by 5 bases, leaving 15 bases between them. The length of the CDR3 is 14 residues. The CDR3 nucleotides read TGTGCCAGCAGCCCATCCGGGACAACGGAGACCCAGTACTTC. It yields the protein CASSPSGTTETQYF.

There are a few counts of this clonotype. One junction end does not reproduce the germline sequence, and a read error may be involved. The chain joins TRBV5-1 to TRBJ2-1, with 8 bases that match TRBD2. The germline CDR1 and CDR2 sequences are SGHRS and YFSETQ. The CDR3 runs 13 residues. The CDR3, as DNA: TGCGCCAGCACCCTAGCGGGTTACAGTGAGCAGTTCTTC. The encoded protein is CASTLAGYSEQFF.

Many counts were recorded for this clonotype. This rearrangement joins TRBV7-3 to TRBJ2-3, with a possible D match to TRBD2 (5 bases). The CDR3 is 16 residues long. V shed 1 base and J shed 5 bases, with 16 bases lying between them. Germline-derived CDR1 and CDR2 are SGHTA and FQGTGA. CDR3 sequence (DNA): TGTGCCAGCAGCTTAAGTAGGAAGGGCCGGGAAGATACGCAGTATTTT. Amino acid sequence: CASSLSRKGREDTQYF.

At least ten counts were recorded for this clonotype. The chain couples TRBV7-6 to TRBJ2-3, with TRBD2 identical over 7 bases. The CDR3 has 16 amino acids. Losses at the gene ends were 4 bases for V and 0 bases for J; bases not matched to a gene: 7. Per germline, CDR1 SGHVS and CDR2 FNYEAQ. The CDR3 sequence: CASSSYSRGSTDTQYF. The CDR3 nucleotides read TGTGCCAGCAGCTCCTATTCGCGGGGGAGCACAGATACGCAGTATTTT.

The table lists this clonotype with a few counts. The chain uses TRBV25-1 and TRBJ2-4, with 9 positions matching TRBD1. V was pared by 7 bases and J by 11 bases, with 6 bases of the junction left unmatched. The CDR3 contains 12 residues. The germline V gene encodes CDR1 MGHDK and CDR2 SYGVNS. The CDR3 region has the DNA TGTGCCAGCACCGGACAGGGGACCGTTCAGTACTTC. Translating gives CASTGQGTVQYF.

This clonotype was observed a few times. It is unclear where the CDR3 begins or ends on the DNA, so no DNA is shown, and the CDR3 is as TCRdb lists it. The genes are TRBV10-3 and TRBJ2-5; TRBD1 was called by the table and not checked on the DNA. Including both end residues, the CDR3 is 16 amino acids long. Germline V gene lookup returns CDR1 ENHRY and CDR2 SYGVKD. CDR3 sequence reads: CAISESSGREQETQYF.

This clonotype is labeled large. V and J are TRBV10-2 and TRBJ2-7; D unresolved. V lost 8 bases and J lost 2, with 7 bases in between. The CDR3 totals 11 residues. Looked up from germline, CDR1 is WSHSY and CDR2 is SAAADI. The DNA of the CDR3 is TGCGCCAGCGGGTCCCCCTACGAGCAGTACTTC. Translated: CASGSPYEQYF.

J is TRBJ2-7 and V is TRBV7-8, with D perhaps being TRBD1 or TRBD2 (5 bases each). Germline V CDR1 and CDR2: SGHVS, FQNEAQ. The CDR3 runs 16 residues. Trimming cost V 3 bases and J 1 base, with 16 bases left between them. CDR3 amino acids: CASSLGTREGSYEQYV. CDR3 in DNA: TGTGCCAGCAGCTTGGGGACGCGTGAGGGATCCTACGAGCAGTACGTC.

This clonotype came up a few times. The rearrangement uses TRBV10-3 and TRBJ2-2; D uncertain. This CDR3 has 15 residues. V shed 0 bases and J shed 1 base, with 6 bases lying between them. Per germline, CDR1 ENHRY and CDR2 SYGVKD. DNA of the CDR3: TGTGCCATCAGTGAGTCAGGACGGAACACCGGGGAGCTGTTTTTT. It codes for CAISESGRNTGELFF.

This chain connects TRBV7-9 to TRBJ1-2, with D possibly TRBD1 on 6 matching bases. V was pared by 2 bases and J by 8 bases, with 15 bases between. This CDR3 comprises 14 residues. Germline assignment: CDR1 SEHNR and CDR2 FQNEAQ (reference sequence). Here the CDR3 DNA reads TGTGCCAGCAGCTTACAGGGGTTCTTGTGGGGCTACACCTTC. This gives the protein CASSLQGFLWGYTF. Full variable domain (remainder filled in from reference TRBV7-9 and TRBJ1-2): DTGVSQNPRHKITKRGQNVTFRCDPISEHNRLYWYRQTLGQGPEFLTYFQNEAQLEKSRLLSDRFSAERPKGSFSTLEIQRTEQGDSAMYLCASSLQGFLWGYTFGSGTRLTVV.